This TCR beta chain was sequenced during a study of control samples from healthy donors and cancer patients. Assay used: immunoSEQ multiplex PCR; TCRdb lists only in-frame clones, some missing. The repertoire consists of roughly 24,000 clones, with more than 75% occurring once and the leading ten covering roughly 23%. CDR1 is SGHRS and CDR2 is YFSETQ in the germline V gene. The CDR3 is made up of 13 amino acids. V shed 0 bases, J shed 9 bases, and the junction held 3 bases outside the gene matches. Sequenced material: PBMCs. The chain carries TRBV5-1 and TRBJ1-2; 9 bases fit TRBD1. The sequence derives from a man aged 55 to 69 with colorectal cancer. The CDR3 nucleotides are TGCGCCAGCAGCTTGGGGACAGGGGAGAGCTACACCTTC. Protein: CASSLGTGESYTF.